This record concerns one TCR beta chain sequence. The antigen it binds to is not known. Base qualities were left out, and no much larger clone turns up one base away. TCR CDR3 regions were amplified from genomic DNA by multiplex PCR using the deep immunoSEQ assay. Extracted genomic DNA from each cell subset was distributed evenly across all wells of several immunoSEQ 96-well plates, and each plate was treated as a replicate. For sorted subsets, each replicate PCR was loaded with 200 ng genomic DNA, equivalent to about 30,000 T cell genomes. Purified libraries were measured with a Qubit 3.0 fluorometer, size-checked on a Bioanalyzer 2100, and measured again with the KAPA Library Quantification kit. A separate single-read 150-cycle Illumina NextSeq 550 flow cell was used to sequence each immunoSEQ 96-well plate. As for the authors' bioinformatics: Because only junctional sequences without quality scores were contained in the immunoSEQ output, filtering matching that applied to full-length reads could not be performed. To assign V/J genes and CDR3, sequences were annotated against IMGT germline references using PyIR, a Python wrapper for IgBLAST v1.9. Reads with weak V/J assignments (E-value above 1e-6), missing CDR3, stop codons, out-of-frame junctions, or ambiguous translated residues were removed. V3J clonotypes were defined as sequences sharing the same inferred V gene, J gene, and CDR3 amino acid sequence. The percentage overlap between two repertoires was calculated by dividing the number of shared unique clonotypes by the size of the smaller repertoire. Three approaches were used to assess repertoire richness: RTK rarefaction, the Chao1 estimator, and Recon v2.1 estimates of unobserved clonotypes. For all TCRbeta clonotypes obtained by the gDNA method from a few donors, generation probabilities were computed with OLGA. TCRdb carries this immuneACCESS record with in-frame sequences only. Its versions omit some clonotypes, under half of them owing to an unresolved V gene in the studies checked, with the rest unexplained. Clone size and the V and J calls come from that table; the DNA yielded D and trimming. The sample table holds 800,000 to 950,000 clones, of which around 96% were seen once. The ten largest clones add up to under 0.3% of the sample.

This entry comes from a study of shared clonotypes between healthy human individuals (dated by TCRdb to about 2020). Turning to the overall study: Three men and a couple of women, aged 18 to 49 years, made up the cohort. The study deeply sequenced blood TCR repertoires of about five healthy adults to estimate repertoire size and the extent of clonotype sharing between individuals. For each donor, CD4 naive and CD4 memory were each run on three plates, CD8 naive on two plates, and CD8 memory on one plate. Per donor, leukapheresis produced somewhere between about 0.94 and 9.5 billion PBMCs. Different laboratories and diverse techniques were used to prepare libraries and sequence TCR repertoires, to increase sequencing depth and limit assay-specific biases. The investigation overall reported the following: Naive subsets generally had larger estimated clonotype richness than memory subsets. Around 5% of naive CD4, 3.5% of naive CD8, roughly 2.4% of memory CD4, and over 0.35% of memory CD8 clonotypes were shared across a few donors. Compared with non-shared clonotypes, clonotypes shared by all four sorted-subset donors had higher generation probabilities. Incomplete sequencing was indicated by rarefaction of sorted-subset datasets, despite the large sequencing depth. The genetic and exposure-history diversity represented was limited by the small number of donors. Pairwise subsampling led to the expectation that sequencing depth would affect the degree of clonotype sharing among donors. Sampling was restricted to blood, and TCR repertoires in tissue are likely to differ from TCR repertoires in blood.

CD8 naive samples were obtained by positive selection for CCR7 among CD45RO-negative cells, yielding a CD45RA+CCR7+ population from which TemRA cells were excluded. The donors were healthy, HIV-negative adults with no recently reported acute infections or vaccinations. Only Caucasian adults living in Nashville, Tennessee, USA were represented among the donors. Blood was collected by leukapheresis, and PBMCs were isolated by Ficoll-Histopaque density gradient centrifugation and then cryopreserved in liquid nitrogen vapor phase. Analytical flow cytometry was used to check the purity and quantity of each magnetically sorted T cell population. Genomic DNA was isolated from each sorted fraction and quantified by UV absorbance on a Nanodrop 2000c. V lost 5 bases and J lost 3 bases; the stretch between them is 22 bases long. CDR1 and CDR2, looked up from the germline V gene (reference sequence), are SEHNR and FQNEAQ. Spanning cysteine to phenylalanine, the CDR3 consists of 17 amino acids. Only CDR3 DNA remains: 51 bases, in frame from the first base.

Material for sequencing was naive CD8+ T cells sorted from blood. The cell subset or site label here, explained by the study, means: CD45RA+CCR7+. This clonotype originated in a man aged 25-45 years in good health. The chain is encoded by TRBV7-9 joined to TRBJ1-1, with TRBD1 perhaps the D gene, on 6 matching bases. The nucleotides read TGTGCCAGCAGCAACCGGGACACGGTCAGCGGGGACACTGAAGCTTTCTTT. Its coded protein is CASSNRDTVSGDTEAFF.